These 20 T cell receptor beta chains originate from one sample sequenced in a study of cytomegalovirus exposure and HLA in healthy donors. The PCR used 60 Vbeta and 13 Jbeta primers. Measured with immunoSEQ multiplex PCR; TCRdb has only the in-frame clones, and not every one. The data show 200,000 or so clones, roughly four fifths seen once. The specimen sequenced was PBMCs. Receptor source: a woman aged 50 to 65 in good health and CMV-seropositive.

The chain combines TRBV7-2 with TRBJ1-5, with 10 positions matching TRBD1. After removal of 5 bases from V and 1 base from J, the junction contained 14 bases not matched to a gene. The CDR3 covers 19 residues. CDR1 SGHTA and CDR2 FQGNSA come from the germline V gene. The CDR3 region is CASSPSGTGDIISNQPQHF. Written as DNA, the CDR3 is TGTGCCAGCAGCCCCTCCGGGACAGGGGATATCATCAGCAATCAGCCCCAGCATTTT.

The chain's CDR3 is CASSEYTGNTEAFF. CDR3 bases: TGTGCCAGCAGTGAATATACGGGAAACACTGAAGCTTTCTTT. The V call is TRBV6-1, the J call TRBJ1-1, with D hard to call. The CDR3 sequence is 14 residues long. Trimming stripped 2 bases from V and 2 bases from J, with 9 bases between. The germline V gene encodes CDR1 MNHNS and CDR2 SASEGT.

The chain carries TRBV11-2 and TRBJ2-1; D is possibly TRBD1 (5 bases). V lost 5 bases to trimming and J lost 6 bases, with 20 bases between them. Germline CDR1 reads SGHAT; CDR2 reads FQNNGV. The CDR3 spans 16 residues. The CDR3 bases are TGTGCCAGCAGCACGTCCAGGGTTCTACCCCCCAATGAGCAGTTCTTC. It yields the protein CASSTSRVLPPNEQFF.

This clone was detected a few times. This rearrangement joins TRBV19 to TRBJ2-7; D might be TRBD2 (5 bases). Germline-derived CDR1 and CDR2 are LNHDA and SQIVND (reference sequence). The CDR3 consists of 15 residues. Trimming took 4 bases from V and 0 from J, leaving 13 bases between them. The CDR3 bases are TGTGCCAGTAGTAGAGGGTCGGACGGCTCCTACGAGCAGTACTTC. Translating it yields CASSRGSDGSYEQYF.

This sequence joins TRBV19 and TRBJ1-4; 8 nucleotides align to TRBD1. Trimming cost V 10 bases and J 8 bases; bases outside gene matches: 6. The length of the CDR3 is 12 residues. CDR1 and CDR2 (germline): LNHDA, SQIVND (reference sequence). The CDR3: CATGQGVEKLFF. The DNA of the CDR3 is TGTGCCACCGGACAGGGCGTCGAAAAACTGTTTTTT.

This chain uses TRBV18 with TRBJ1-1; TRBD1 matches at 7 bases. The ends lost 6 bases at V and 3 bases at J; junction bases unmatched: 7. The CDR3 sequence is 14 residues long. The germline gives CDR1 KGHSH, CDR2 LQKENI. The CDR3 DNA sequence: TGTGCCAGCTCGCAGGGGGATGGGGACACTGAAGCTTTCTTT. Its translation is CASSQGDGDTEAFF. Based on the CDR3 plus reference TRBV18 and TRBJ1-1, the full variable domain is NAGVMQNPRHLVRRRGQEARLRCSPMKGHSHVYWYRQLPEEGLKFMVYLQKENIIDESGMPKERFSAEFPKEGPSILRIQQVVRGDSAAYFCASSQGDGDTEAFFGQGTRLTVV.

This chain uses TRBV28 with TRBJ2-7, with D perhaps matching TRBD1 (5 bases). CDR1 and CDR2 from the germline V gene are MDHEN and SYDVKM. The CDR3 spans 15 residues. V lost 1 base, J lost 3 bases, and 13 bases lay in between. As DNA, the CDR3 is TGTGCCAGCAGTTTATCTTCAGGGTTGGACTACGAGCAGTACTTC. It is translated as CASSLSSGLDYEQYF. The full variable domain, in which reference TRBV28 and TRBJ2-7 provide the parts outside the CDR3, is DVKVTQSSRYLVKRTGEKVFLECVQDMDHENMFWYRQDPGLGLRLIYFSYDVKMKEKGDIPEGYSVSREKKERFSLILESASTNQTSMYLCASSLSSGLDYEQYFGPGTRLTVT.

This clone was detected only a few times. V gene TRBV7-2 combines with J gene TRBJ1-4, with TRBD1 as a possible D gene (5 bases). The CDR3 consists of 14 residues. V lost 3 bases and J 5 bases, leaving 10 bases between the germline ends. Germline values: CDR1 SGHTA, CDR2 FQGNSA. CDR3 sequence reads: CASSLGGSNEKLFF. The DNA for the CDR3 is TGTGCCAGCAGCTTGGGGGGGTCCAATGAAAAACTGTTTTTT.

The V call is TRBV7-2, the J call TRBJ2-1; 10 bases are a match to TRBD2. The germline V gene encodes CDR1 SGHTA and CDR2 FQGNSA. V lost 0 bases, J lost 9 bases, and 5 bases stayed unmatched. The CDR3 is 15 residues long. The CDR3 region is CASSLASGRMGEQFF. In DNA, the CDR3 is TGTGCCAGCAGCTTAGCTAGCGGGAGGATGGGTGAGCAGTTCTTC.

CDR3 DNA sequence: TGTGCCAGCAGCTTGCCCGGGAGAGGGACCCAGTACTTC. Translation gives CASSLPGRGTQYF. The chain employs TRBV5-4 and TRBJ2-5; D may be TRBD2 (6 bases). Germline V gives CDR1 SGHNT, CDR2 YYREEE (reference sequence). V lost 1 base and J lost 7, with 11 bases in between. The CDR3 has 13 residues. Using reference TRBV5-4 and TRBJ2-5 for the parts outside the CDR3, the full variable domain is ETGVTQSPTHLIKTRGQQVTLRCSSQSGHNTVSWYQQALGQGPQFIFQYYREEENGRGNFPPRFSGLQFPNYSSELNVNALELDDSALYLCASSLPGRGTQYFGPGTRLLVL.

This rearrangement joins TRBV15 to TRBJ1-2; 11 bases fit TRBD1. Germline assignment: CDR1 LNHNV and CDR2 YYDKDF (reference sequence). V shed 3 bases, J shed 3 bases, and the junction held 3 bases outside the gene matches. The length of the CDR3 is 15 residues. The CDR3 DNA is TGTGCCACCAGCAGGGGGGGACAGGGGGACTATGGCTACACCTTC. Translation: CATSRGGQGDYGYTF.

This chain connects TRBV2 to TRBJ2-5; possibly TRBD2 for D (6 bases). Near its end, the DNA agrees better with TRBJ2-7, so the J call may be wrong. Per the germline V gene, CDR1 is SNHLY and CDR2 is FYNNEI. The CDR3 has 13 amino acids. The CDR3 spells CASSERERYEQYF. The CDR3 DNA is TGTGCCAGCAGTGAACGGGAGAGGTACGAGCAGTACTTC.

This chain links TRBV4-2 with TRBJ2-7, with TRBD2 matching 7 bases. Per germline, CDR1 LGHNA and CDR2 YNFKEQ. The junction had 15 bases not matched to a gene; V was cut back by 1 base and J by 0 bases. This CDR3 has 19 residues. CDR3 amino acids: CASSQAAVPSGLSSYEQYF. CDR3 sequence (DNA): TGTGCCAGCAGCCAAGCAGCTGTCCCTAGCGGACTGAGCTCCTACGAGCAGTACTTC.

V and J are TRBV25-1 and TRBJ2-7, with 8 bases matching TRBD1. This CDR3 has 14 amino acids. Per the germline V gene, CDR1 is MGHDK and CDR2 is SYGVNS. The trim removed 7 bases at V and 5 bases at J, leaving 10 bases unmatched. The CDR3 bases are TGTGCCAGCAACCCAGACAGGGGCGGCGACGAGCAGTACTTC. It encodes CASNPDRGGDEQYF.

V usage is TRBV18 and J usage is TRBJ1-2, with TRBD1 matching 9 bases. In germline, CDR1 is KGHSH, CDR2 LQKENI. The length of the CDR3 is 14 residues. The J segment lost 3 bases and the V segment lost 3 bases, leaving 2 bases of the junction unmatched. In DNA form, the CDR3 reads TGTGCCAGCTCACCCCGGGACAGGGACTATGGCTACACCTTC. It encodes CASSPRDRDYGYTF.

The rearrangement links TRBV6-5 to TRBJ2-7, with 9 bases identical to TRBD1. V lost 6 bases, J lost 9 bases, and 12 bases stayed unmatched. This CDR3 is 14 amino acids long. Germline-derived CDR1 and CDR2 are MNHEY and SVGAGI. Here the CDR3 reads CASRSGQGPFRQYF. In DNA form, the CDR3 reads TGTGCCAGCAGGTCGGGACAGGGTCCTTTCCGGCAGTACTTC.

The genes are TRBV7-6 and TRBJ2-5, with a possible D match to TRBD1 (6 bases). Per the germline V gene, CDR1 is SGHVS and CDR2 is FNYEAQ. Between the trimmed V and J ends, which lost 3 bases and 7 bases, there was a span of 24 bases. This CDR3 contains 17 residues. The CDR3 here is CASSFEGETEGAGTQYF. DNA of the CDR3: TGTGCCAGCAGCTTCGAGGGGGAGACTGAAGGGGCGGGGACCCAGTACTTC.

The J gene is TRBJ2-1, the V gene TRBV7-8, with D maybe TRBD2 (6 bases). Between the trimmed V and J ends, which lost 4 bases and 0 bases, there was a span of 10 bases. The CDR3 has 15 amino acids. Looked up from germline, CDR1 is SGHVS and CDR2 is FQNEAQ. The CDR3 DNA reads as TGTGCCAGCAGCTACCAAGCGGGCTCCTACAATGAGCAGTTCTTC. It specifies CASSYQAGSYNEQFF.

The chain joins TRBV5-5 to TRBJ1-4; tentatively, D is TRBD1 (6 bases). V was clipped by 2 bases and J by 3 bases, with 11 bases between them. Germline values: CDR1 SGHKS, CDR2 YYEKEE (reference sequence). CDR3 length: 15 residues. DNA for the CDR3: TGTGCCAGCAGCTTCCGGGGACATGCTAATGAAAAACTGTTTTTT. It translates to CASSFRGHANEKLFF.

This clone has a single count. J is TRBJ2-7 and V is TRBV11-1, with D possibly being TRBD2 (5 bases). Germline V gene sequence: CDR1 SGHAT, CDR2 FQDESV (reference sequence). V was clipped by 5 bases and J by 1 base, with 9 bases between them. The CDR3 contains 13 residues. The CDR3 region has the DNA TGTGCCAGCAGCCGCGGGTCTTCCTACGAGCAGTACTTC. Translated: CASSRGSSYEQYF.